The present TCR beta chain was sequenced within a study of T cells in Graves' hyperthyroidism and ophthalmopathy (dated by TCRdb to between 2018 and 2020). Regarding the study in general: Peripheral blood samples were taken at initial diagnosis, before any treatment was given. A discovery cohort of fewer than 110 patients, 43 with Graves' ophthalmopathy and approximately 60 with stable Graves' hyperthyroidism, was used to find distinguishing TCR V-J signatures. After blood sampling, hyperthyroidism patients were treated with methimazole at a starting dose of 30 mg daily, and ophthalmopathy patients were treated with high-dose intravenous methylprednisolone. The roughly 100 discovery patients were randomly divided into training and test sets at a 7:3 ratio. The paper describes TCR Vbeta CDR3 sequencing of more than 120 peripheral blood samples, made up of some 40 ophthalmopathy patients, around 78 hyperthyroidism patients and some 17 progressor patients. An independent validation cohort of around 19 hyperthyroidism patients and about 16 patients who later progressed to ophthalmopathy tested prospective prediction of ophthalmopathy. Thyroid tissue and blood T-cell repertoires from over 5 Graves' hyperthyroidism patients were also compared in the study.

Stable Graves' hyperthyroidism was defined as the absence of progression to ophthalmopathy over 18 months of follow-up. The hyperthyroidism patients were between 18 and 65 years old and newly diagnosed, with a disease duration of less than 2 months. Any patient with an uncontrolled infection, another autoimmune disease, pregnancy or lactation was excluded. Diagnoses relied on clinical symptoms, serum thyroxine and TRAb, thyroid ultrasound and orbital computed tomography. PBMCs were separated from approximately 9.9 ml of fresh peripheral blood using Ficoll-Paque density gradient centrifugation. Total RNA was extracted using Trizol reagent, and RNA quality was assessed on an Agilent 2100 Bioanalyzer. The TCR beta CDR3 regions were amplified from RNA transcripts. The TCR CDR3 was subjected to a first round of RT-PCR using the HTBI primer set and the Qiagen OneStep RT-PCR kit. Libraries were constructed in a second round of multiplex PCR, after which size selection and purification were carried out. Paired-end sequencing of the libraries was performed with 100 bp reads on an Illumina HiSeq2000. Under the source paper's analysis protocol: SOAPnuke was used to process the raw data, removing reads that contained adapters or uncalled bases, had a mean Phred below 15, or lacked an exact match to the constant primer or identifier. High-quality paired reads were merged using COPE v1.2.5, and each unique nucleotide sequence was defined as a clonotype. MiTCR v1.1 was used to align the clonotypes against IMGT TRBV, TRBD and TRBJ reference segments. The analysis was restricted to V-J combinations with a frequency above 0.0001, which together covered over 99% of the repertoires. The TCS score was defined as the ratio of F50 (clonal expansion) to E x V (chaos), calculated using BLOSUM62-based TCRdist between CDR3 peptides within each V-J. Welch's t-statistics and random forest reduced around 510 V-J features to some 14, which were used in a naive Bayes classifier (R e1071). TCRdb ran its own pipeline on the public reads, namely fastp trimming at Q25 and MiXCR clone calling, and kept in-frame beta chains. Identical CDR3 protein sequences are pooled into one entry, listed with their most common genes and DNA. TCRdb's processing, not the study's, gives the V and J calls here. For this sample there are around 620,000 distinct CDR3 sequences; 15% to 20% appear just once. The ten most abundant clones make up less than 4.5% of the sample.

Study-wide conclusions, independent of this receptor: Sample size was not statistically predetermined, and investigators were not blinded to group allocation. Most expanded thyroid clonotypes (frequency above 0.001) were also found in blood, which suggests that blood repertoires may mirror thyroid immune responses. Ophthalmopathy was separated from stable hyperthyroidism by a 13 V-J signature model, with about 88% sensitivity and about 81% specificity obtained in cross-validation and 80%/75% obtained in testing. In validation, progression to ophthalmopathy was predicted by the model with nearly 71% sensitivity and 72% to 85% specificity, a median of approximately 7.1 months before onset.

The CDR3 starts with the cysteine, ends with the phenylalanine, and has 14 residues. Only the CDR3 DNA is retained, 42 bases long and in frame from the first base. Relative to germline, V is missing 3 bases and J is missing 6 bases, with 10 bases of the junction outside any gene match. The germline V gene specifies SQVTM as CDR1 and ANQGSEA as CDR2. This clonotype was found a few times. There is no known antigen for this receptor. Qualities for individual bases were not recorded, and no much larger clone is one base off. Recombination joined TRBV29-1 with TRBJ1-2; TRBD1 fits 7 bases in the junction. Specimen: blood. This receptor was identified in a woman aged 25 to 45 with Graves' hyperthyroidism. The CDR3 here reads CSVETGLWGNGYTF. At the DNA level, the sequence is TGCAGCGTTGAGACAGGGTTATGGGGAAATGGCTACACCTTC.